One and the same sample provided the 28 T cell receptor beta chains below, sequenced in a study of shared clonotypes between healthy human individuals. Repertoires were generated with immunoSEQ multiplex PCR, while TCRdb's copy carries only in-frame clones and drops some. The table lists 1 million to 1.3 million clones, about 80% of them singletons. The sample was memory CD4+ T cells from PBMCs. Documented subset: CD45RA-negative fraction. The receptor source for this set is a man aged 18 to 35 in good health. Some clones in this sample may be carry-over from other donors' samples.

This rearrangement joins TRBV5-4 to TRBJ2-7, with 7 bases aligning to TRBD2. This CDR3 comprises 15 residues. J was trimmed by 6 bases and V by 0 bases; bases with no gene match: 9. CDR1 and CDR2 from the germline V gene are SGHNT and YYREEE (reference sequence). The CDR3 DNA reads as TGTGCCAGCAGCTTGGCCGGGGCGGGAGCTCTCGAGCAGTACTTC. Translation gives CASSLAGAGALEQYF.

V gene TRBV5-6 combines with J gene TRBJ1-2; D remains unclear. Trimming took 0 bases from V and 3 from J, leaving 9 bases between them. This CDR3 has 14 residues. Looked up from germline, CDR1 is SGHDT and CDR2 is YYEEEE. Here the CDR3 reads CASSLVGNDYGYTF. As DNA, the CDR3 is TGTGCCAGCAGCTTGGTGGGGAACGACTATGGCTACACCTTC.

The chain carries TRBV5-1 and TRBJ2-7, with a possible D match to TRBD2 (7 bases). Germline CDR1 is SGHRS and CDR2 is YFSETQ. The CDR3 totals 16 residues. Trimming stripped 7 bases from V and 4 bases from J, with 24 bases between. The CDR3 protein is CASATMGGPGGYEQYF. The CDR3 DNA reads as TGCGCCAGCGCCACCATGGGGGGGCCCGGGGGTTACGAGCAGTACTTC.

The V gene is TRBV19, the J gene TRBJ2-5, with TRBD2 identical over 8 bases. The length of the CDR3 is 15 residues. V shed 3 bases and J 5 bases; nucleotides not matched to a gene: 8. CDR1 is LNHDA, CDR2 SQIVND, per germline (reference sequence). The CDR3 protein is CASSISGDVGETQYF. In DNA, the CDR3 is TGTGCCAGTAGTATTAGCGGGGACGTGGGGGAGACCCAGTACTTC.

V and J are TRBV9 and TRBJ1-3; D remains ambiguous. The CDR3 extends over 14 amino acids. CDR1 is SGDLS and CDR2 is YYNGEE in the germline V gene. V was trimmed by 4 bases and J by 1 base, leaving 9 bases between them. The CDR3 nucleotides read TGTGCCAGCAGCCAGATTGGGTCTGGAAACACCATATATTTT. Its protein is CASSQIGSGNTIYF.

The gene calls are TRBV5-8 and TRBJ1-1; D is possibly TRBD1 (6 bases). The V gene lost 5 bases and the J gene lost 1 base, with 15 bases spanning the gap. This CDR3 has 15 residues. In germline, CDR1 is SGHTS, CDR2 YDEGEE. Written as DNA, the CDR3 is TGTGCCAGCAGAGTGGGTTCGGGGGCGAACACTGAAGCTTTCTTT. It translates to CASRVGSGANTEAFF.

The chain recombines TRBV7-9 with TRBJ1-4; 7 bases fit TRBD1. This CDR3 has 15 amino acids. CDR1 and CDR2 from the germline V gene are SEHNR and FQNEAQ (reference sequence). V was pared by 2 bases and J by 6 bases, with 6 bases of the junction left unmatched. CDR3 in amino acids: CASSLSGQVDEKLFF. CDR3 nucleotides: TGTGCCAGCAGCTTATCAGGACAGGTTGATGAAAAACTGTTTTTT.

Note on this clone: The DNA is omitted, as the CDR3 cannot be located on it reliably, and the CDR3 follows TCRdb's listing. The chain is built from TRBV28 and TRBJ2-5. Both ends counted, the CDR3 spans 15 residues. The germline V gene has CDR1 MDHEN and CDR2 SYDVKM. The CDR3 sequence is CASSSSGADQETQYF.

The rearrangement links TRBV6-6 to TRBJ2-7; 10 bases are a match to TRBD1. Germline CDR1 is MNHNY and CDR2 is SVGAGI (reference sequence). This CDR3 is 13 amino acids long. V lost 6 bases, J lost 6 bases, and 5 bases stayed unmatched. The CDR3 bases are TGTGCCAGCAGCCCCGGGACAGGGGCCGAGCAGTACTTC. It encodes CASSPGTGAEQYF.

V usage is TRBV11-2 and J usage is TRBJ2-7; unclear D gene. This CDR3 has 13 amino acids. With 2 bases removed from V and 3 bases from J, the gap between germline ends came to 8 bases. Germline values: CDR1 SGHAT, CDR2 FQNNGV. DNA for the CDR3: TGTGCCAGCAGCTTACCCTGGAGCTACGAGCAGTACTTC. Encoded protein: CASSLPWSYEQYF.

In its sample, this clone was seen once. The chain is built from TRBV28 and TRBJ1-1, with D unresolved. Trimming removed 1 base from V and 4 bases from J, with 4 bases in between. Germline V lookup: CDR1 MDHEN, CDR2 SYDVKM. The length of the CDR3 is 12 residues. The CDR3 loop is CASSLLRTEAFF. CDR3 nucleotides: TGTGCCAGCAGTTTATTACGCACTGAAGCTTTCTTT.

The chain joins TRBV5-4 to TRBJ2-3; 8 positions agree with TRBD1. CDR3 length equals 14 residues. The V gene end was trimmed by 4 bases and the J gene end by 3 bases; junction bases not matched to a gene: 4. The V gene's germline CDR1 is SGHNT and CDR2 YYREEE (reference sequence). The CDR3 here is CASSPGDRTDTQYF. For the CDR3, the DNA is TGTGCCAGCAGCCCCGGGGACAGGACAGATACGCAGTATTTT.

In this sample, this clone turned up many times. The chain employs TRBV27 and TRBJ2-2, with 9 bases matching TRBD2. From germline, CDR1 is MNHEY and CDR2 SMNVEV (reference sequence). This CDR3 has 16 amino acids. V trimming: 6 bases; J trimming: 2 bases; junction bases outside the gene matches: 7. The CDR3 is CASRNIAGVNTGELFF. CDR3 nucleotide sequence: TGTGCCAGCAGGAACATAGCGGGAGTTAACACCGGGGAGCTGTTTTTT.

V and J are TRBV19 and TRBJ1-5, with no clear D. The CDR3 sequence is 15 residues long. Germline-derived CDR1 and CDR2 are LNHDA and SQIVND (reference sequence). Trimming removed 3 bases at V and 2 bases at J, with 11 bases between. CDR3 in amino acids: CASSMEQDRNQPQHF. The CDR3 DNA reads TGTGCCAGTAGTATGGAGCAGGACCGCAATCAGCCCCAGCATTTT.

The J gene is TRBJ1-5, the V gene TRBV6-1; D remains unclear. Germline V gives CDR1 MNHNS, CDR2 SASEGT. Trimming removed 7 bases at V and 6 bases at J, with 7 bases between. CDR3 length: 11 amino acids. The chain's CDR3 is CASNEAQPQHF. CDR3 nucleotide sequence: TGTGCCAGCAACGAGGCTCAGCCCCAGCATTTT.

The J gene is TRBJ2-3, the V gene TRBV7-2; D possibly corresponds to TRBD2 (6 bases). CDR1 is SGHTA and CDR2 is FQGNSA in the germline V gene. This CDR3 comprises 13 residues. This chain's CDR3 is CASGREQTDTQYF. The CDR3 DNA is TGTGCTTCCGGGCGGGAACAAACAGATACGCAGTATTTT.

The chain joins TRBV6-1 to TRBJ2-7; D is perhaps TRBD1 or TRBD2 (5 bases each). The CDR3 totals 14 residues. V gave up 7 bases and J gave up 2 bases, with 15 bases separating them. The V gene's germline CDR1 is MNHNS and CDR2 SASEGT. The CDR3 loop reads CASTRLGTTYEQYF. The CDR3 DNA is TGTGCCAGCACGCGTCTGGGGACGACCTACGAGCAGTACTTC.

V gene TRBV11-2 combines with J gene TRBJ2-7; perhaps TRBD2 as D (6 bases). This CDR3 contains 14 residues. Germline CDR1 and CDR2: SGHAT and FQNNGV. Trimming took 5 bases from V and 3 from J, leaving 14 bases between them. CDR3: CASSIRDSDYEQYF. In DNA form, the CDR3 reads TGTGCCAGCAGCATCCGGGACTCCGACTACGAGCAGTACTTC.

This clone was counted once. Relative to the germline gene, one junction end is altered; a read error may explain this. V usage is TRBV29-1 and J usage is TRBJ2-1, with 16 bases lining up with TRBD2. The CDR3 runs 12 residues. The V gene's germline CDR1 is SQVTM and CDR2 ANQGSEA. The CDR3 sequence is CSVGLAGGASIF. The DNA of the CDR3 is TGCAGCGTGGGACTAGCGGGAGGGGCAAGTATCTTC.

This rearrangement joins TRBV7-3 to TRBJ2-1, with TRBD2 identical over 9 bases. This CDR3 comprises 15 residues. With V trimmed by 1 base and J by 7 bases, 5 bases remained unmatched. Germline CDR1 reads SGHTA; CDR2 reads FQGTGA. CDR3 nucleotides: TGTGCCAGCAGCTTAATCGCTAGCGGGATTAATGAGCAGTTCTTC. Translated, it gives CASSLIASGINEQFF.

This chain connects TRBV5-4 to TRBJ2-5; 10 bases fit TRBD2. Germline assignment: CDR1 SGHNT and CDR2 YYREEE (reference sequence). CDR3 length equals 14 residues. V was clipped by 4 bases and J by 5 bases; unmatched bases: 5. Written as DNA, the CDR3 is TGTGCCAGCAGCCCCGTTAGCGGGAGGGAGACCCAGTACTTC. Residues: CASSPVSGRETQYF.

A remark on this clone: A read error is the likely source, as a far larger clone sits one nucleotide away. The chain combines TRBV7-8 with TRBJ2-5; D gene unclear. The closer fit of TRBJ2-7 to the DNA end suggests the J call may be wrong. From germline, CDR1 is SGHVS and CDR2 FQNEAQ. The CDR3 is made up of 15 amino acids. DNA of the CDR3: TGTGCCAGCAGTTTCCTCCGCTACTCACCCTGCGAGCAGTACTTC. It translates to CASSFLRYSPCEQYF.

V usage is TRBV4-1 and J usage is TRBJ2-7, with 9 bases matching TRBD1. Trimming removed 1 base from V and 3 bases from J; junction bases left unmatched: 7. The CDR3 sequence is 16 residues long. Germline V CDR1 and CDR2: MGHRA, YSYEKL. CDR3 DNA sequence: TGCGCCAGCAGCCAAGGACCGGGACAGGGAATCTACGAGCAGTACTTC. This sequence encodes CASSQGPGQGIYEQYF.

The chain uses TRBV7-9 and TRBJ1-2; D unresolved. Germline values: CDR1 SEHNR, CDR2 FQNEAQ (reference sequence). V was cut by 6 bases and J by 6 bases, with 11 bases left in between. The CDR3 loop spans 12 amino acids. CDR3 DNA: TGTGCCAGCAGGGCGGCAGCCCATGGCTACACCTTC. Encoded protein: CASRAAAHGYTF. Together with reference TRBV7-9 and TRBJ1-2, the CDR3 gives the full variable domain: DTGVSQNPRHKITKRGQNVTFRCDPISEHNRLYWYRQTLGQGPEFLTYFQNEAQLEKSRLLSDRFSAERPKGSFSTLEIQRTEQGDSAMYLCASRAAAHGYTFGSGTRLTVV.

This clone was found a few times. V is TRBV19 and J is TRBJ2-1; the match to TRBD2 covers 14 bases. Germline assignment: CDR1 LNHDA and CDR2 SQIVND (reference sequence). V lost 3 bases, J lost 9 bases, and 4 bases stayed unmatched. The CDR3 is 15 residues long. The CDR3 DNA sequence: TGTGCCAGTAGTATGGGACTAGCGGGAGCAACTGAGCAGTTCTTC. This translates into CASSMGLAGATEQFF.

This chain uses TRBV5-8 with TRBJ1-1; TRBD1 aligns across 8 bases. V gave up 4 bases and J gave up 5 bases; unmatched junction bases: 7. Germline CDR1 and CDR2: SGHTS and YDEGEE. This CDR3 contains 14 residues. The CDR3 sequence: CASSLGQEGTEAFF. The CDR3 bases are TGTGCCAGCAGCCTGGGACAGGAAGGGACTGAAGCTTTCTTT.

This clone showed up just once. The chain joins TRBV2 to TRBJ2-5, with D perhaps TRBD1 (6 bases). The CDR3 is made up of 18 amino acids. Deletions cut 4 bases from V and 3 bases from J, with 24 bases between. In germline, CDR1 is SNHLY, CDR2 FYNNEI. DNA of the CDR3: TGTGCCAGCAGTGTCCGGTCTTGGGCCAGGGGCAGGAAAGAGACCCAGTACTTC. This encodes CASSVRSWARGRKETQYF.

The rearrangement uses TRBV6-1 and TRBJ2-5, with D possibly TRBD2 on 5 matching bases. The CDR3 consists of 15 residues. The germline V gene has CDR1 MNHNS and CDR2 SASEGT. V lost 6 bases and J 1 base, leaving 15 bases between the germline ends. The CDR3 DNA reads TGTGCCAGCAGCGAGGGCCTCCCGCCCCAAGAGACCCAGTACTTC. This codes for CASSEGLPPQETQYF.